This passage covers 32 T cell receptor beta chains from one sample sequenced in a study of T cell responses to AZD1222 COVID-19 vaccine. Measured with immunoSEQ multiplex PCR; TCRdb has only the in-frame clones, and not every one. The table has more than 150,000 clones, around 92% seen once. Specimen: peripheral blood, collected on day 0 of AZD1222 vaccination. Receptors were obtained from an adult in good health.

This chain links TRBV2 with TRBJ1-5; D gene ambiguous. Germline V gene data show CDR1 as SNHLY and CDR2 as FYNNEI. Trimming cost V 4 bases and J 7 bases, with 14 bases left between them. The CDR3 sequence is 14 residues long. CDR3 sequence (DNA): TGTGCCAGCAGTGCCGCAGTAGTACGGCAGCCCCAGCATTTT. It encodes CASSAAVVRQPQHF.

The chain employs TRBV7-2 and TRBJ1-3; D is undetermined. The germline gives CDR1 SGHTA, CDR2 FQGNSA. V was trimmed by 6 bases and J by 4 bases, leaving 19 bases between them. The CDR3 has 16 residues. CDR3 loop: CASRSPGGSSGNTIYF. In DNA form, the CDR3 reads TGTGCCAGCAGGTCCCCAGGCGGATCGAGCGGAAACACCATATATTTT.

This chain joins TRBV6-1 and TRBJ2-3; perhaps TRBD2 as D (5 bases). Per the germline V gene, CDR1 is MNHNS and CDR2 is SASEGT. V was pared by 0 bases and J by 0 bases, with 10 bases between. CDR3 size: 16 residues. The CDR3 region has the DNA TGTGCCAGCAGTGAAGCGCTAGGCGGGAGCACAGATACGCAGTATTTT. This codes for CASSEALGGSTDTQYF.

The rearrangement joins TRBV6-5 to TRBJ1-1, with TRBD1 as a possible D gene (6 bases). CDR3 size: 15 residues. Germline V gives CDR1 MNHEY, CDR2 SVGAGI. Trimming removed 2 bases from V and 4 bases from J, with 14 bases in between. CDR3 sequence (DNA): TGTGCCAGCAGTTACGGCCCGGAGACAGGCACTGAAGCTTTCTTT. It yields the protein CASSYGPETGTEAFF.

The rearrangement joins TRBV2 to TRBJ1-5; D is undetermined. CDR3 size: 14 residues. Trimming took off 3 bases at V and 5 bases at J, with 11 bases between the two ends. Germline V gene lookup returns CDR1 SNHLY and CDR2 FYNNEI. The CDR3 region has the DNA TGTGCCAGCAGTGAGCGGAGGCGCGATCAGCCCCAGCATTTT. Translated: CASSERRRDQPQHF.

J is TRBJ2-7 and V is TRBV23-1, with TRBD2 as a possible D gene (6 bases). TRBV23-1 is marked as an open reading frame, function uncertain. The V and J ends lost 0 bases and 1 base respectively, with 10 bases between them. The CDR3 runs to 15 residues. For the CDR3, the DNA is TGCGCCAGCAGTCAATCGGGGGACTTATCCTACGAGCAGTACTTC. Protein sequence: CASSQSGDLSYEQYF.

J is TRBJ2-1 and V is TRBV29-1; no clear D gene. Germline CDR1 is SQVTM and CDR2 is ANQGSEA. CDR3 length: 14 amino acids. V gave up 7 bases and J gave up 3 bases, with 16 bases separating them. CDR3 nucleotide sequence: TGCAGCGCCCTTAGTGGCGGCCTCTACAATGAGCAGTTCTTC. It is translated as CSALSGGLYNEQFF.

The chain joins TRBV7-9 to TRBJ1-4, with D possibly TRBD1 on 6 matching bases. CDR3 size: 15 residues. Germline V CDR1 and CDR2: SEHNR, FQNEAQ (reference sequence). Trimming left V 7 bases short and J 7 bases short, with 19 bases between. The CDR3, as DNA: TGTGCCAGCAAGTTGGACAGCCCTCACGGTGAAAAACTGTTTTTT. This gives the protein CASKLDSPHGEKLFF.

The chain uses TRBV19 and TRBJ1-3, with a weak D call TRBD1 (6 bases). Trimming removed 7 bases from V and 2 bases from J, with 9 bases in between. Germline values: CDR1 LNHDA, CDR2 SQIVND (reference sequence). This CDR3 has 13 residues. This chain's CDR3 is CASNGGAGNTIYF. The DNA for the CDR3 is TGTGCCAGTAACGGGGGCGCTGGAAACACCATATATTTT.

The gene calls are TRBV28 and TRBJ1-1; D remains ambiguous. Germline loops: CDR1 MDHEN, CDR2 SYDVKM. V was shortened by 7 bases and J by 9 bases, with 15 bases between the two germline ends. The CDR3 contains 12 residues. CDR3 loop: CASTGRQRKAFF. The CDR3 DNA sequence: TGTGCCAGCACCGGAAGGCAACGGAAAGCTTTCTTT.

This clone was detected once. Its ends do not fully match the called genes, so a read error is possible. The chain uses TRBV7-9 and TRBJ1-3, with D maybe TRBD1 (6 bases). The CDR3 spans 12 residues. Germline V gene lookup returns CDR1 SEHNR and CDR2 FQNEAQ (reference sequence). Written as DNA, the CDR3 is TGTGCCACCACCTCCATGGGGGGCCCACTCGGTTTT. This gives the protein CATTSMGGPLGF.

The rearrangement joins TRBV7-2 to TRBJ1-2, with TRBD1 as a possible D gene (5 bases). The CDR3 extends over 15 amino acids. The V gene's germline CDR1 is SGHTA and CDR2 FQGNSA. Trimming took 4 bases from V and 7 from J, leaving 19 bases between them. The DNA of the CDR3 is TGTGCCAGCAGCTCGGGACCGGGCCCCGCCGCTGGCTACACCTTC. Translation gives CASSSGPGPAAGYTF.

This chain connects TRBV15 to TRBJ2-7, with D maybe TRBD1 (6 bases). The CDR3 consists of 15 residues. Between the trimmed V and J ends, which lost 0 bases and 4 bases, there was a span of 13 bases. CDR1 and CDR2 from the germline V gene are LNHNV and YYDKDF (reference sequence). In DNA, the CDR3 is TGTGCCACCAGCAGAGATCGGGTAGGGGGTTACGAGCAGTACTTC. Residues: CATSRDRVGGYEQYF.

The V gene is TRBV29-1, the J gene TRBJ1-2; D ambiguous. Germline CDR1 is SQVTM and CDR2 is ANQGSEA. The CDR3 is made up of 8 amino acids. Trimming cost V 3 bases and J 10 bases, with 3 bases left between them. DNA for the CDR3: TGCAGCGTTGAGACCTACACCTTC. Translating gives CSVETYTF.

The V call is TRBV7-8, the J call TRBJ2-2; 8 bases map to TRBD2. Germline CDR1 is SGHVS and CDR2 is FQNEAQ. The CDR3 runs to 16 residues. After removal of 0 bases from V and 5 bases from J, the junction contained 5 bases not matched to a gene. The CDR3 sequence: CASSLAGRAGTGELFF. In nucleotides, the CDR3 is TGTGCCAGCAGCTTAGCCGGGAGGGCTGGGACCGGGGAGCTGTTTTTT.

This clone was counted once. The V call is TRBV14, the J call TRBJ1-1, with a possible D match to TRBD1 (6 bases). CDR1 and CDR2 (germline): SGHDN, FVKESK. V lost 3 bases and J 7 bases, leaving 15 bases between the germline ends. The CDR3 is 14 amino acids. The CDR3 loop reads CASSQISNRVEAFF. For the CDR3, the DNA is TGTGCCAGCAGCCAGATTTCAAACAGGGTTGAAGCTTTCTTT.

The chain recombines TRBV7-2 with TRBJ1-3, with no clear D. Germline values: CDR1 SGHTA, CDR2 FQGNSA. The length of the CDR3 is 15 residues. Trimming removed 3 bases at V and 3 bases at J, with 12 bases between. For the CDR3, the DNA is TGTGCCAGCAGCTTGCCTCCGGGTGGTGGAAACACCATATATTTT. Translated, it gives CASSLPPGGGNTIYF.

The rearrangement links TRBV27 to TRBJ1-3; 9 bases are shared with TRBD1. Germline V gene lookup returns CDR1 MNHEY and CDR2 SMNVEV (reference sequence). This CDR3 has 15 amino acids. The V segment lost 5 bases and the J segment 4 bases; nucleotides outside the gene matches: 6. CDR3 amino acids: CASSPGTGKGNTIYF. DNA of the CDR3: TGTGCCAGCAGTCCCGGGACAGGGAAAGGAAACACCATATATTTT.

The rearrangement joins TRBV7-9 to TRBJ2-4; TRBD2 matches at 7 bases. The CDR3 has 13 amino acids. V shed 2 bases and J 8 bases; nucleotides not matched to a gene: 3. Germline CDR1 reads SEHNR; CDR2 reads FQNEAQ (reference sequence). CDR3 loop: CASSLSGEHIQYF. CDR3 nucleotide sequence: TGTGCCAGCAGCTTAAGCGGGGAACACATTCAGTACTTC.

The CDR3 is CASSYREPDYATNEKLFF. The CDR3 region has the DNA TGTGCCAGCAGCTACCGGGAACCTGACTATGCAACTAATGAAAAACTGTTTTTT. The rearrangement links TRBV14 to TRBJ1-4; D gene uncertain. Trimming left V 5 bases short and J 0 bases short, with 19 bases between. The CDR3 is 18 amino acids. The V gene's germline CDR1 is SGHDN and CDR2 FVKESK.

The sample holds a few counts of this clone. The gene calls are TRBV10-3 and TRBJ1-1; D might be TRBD1 (5 bases). V was cut by 10 bases and J by 1 base, with 19 bases left in between. This CDR3 has 15 amino acids. CDR1 and CDR2 from the germline V gene are ENHRY and SYGVKD. The CDR3 is CATQTGWGGNTEAFF. CDR3 nucleotides: TGTGCCACCCAGACGGGGTGGGGCGGGAACACTGAAGCTTTCTTT.

CDR3 DNA sequence: TGTGCCACCCTGGGGGTTCACTACGAGCAGTACTTC. This encodes CATLGVHYEQYF. The V gene is TRBV5-8, the J gene TRBJ2-7; D tentatively reads TRBD1 or TRBD2 (5 bases each). CDR3 length equals 12 residues. CDR1 and CDR2 from the germline V gene are SGHTS and YDEGEE. V was cut by 9 bases and J by 3 bases, with 13 bases left in between.

This clone was seen only once. The chain recombines TRBV29-1 with TRBJ2-1; D is possibly TRBD1 (6 bases). The germline V gene encodes CDR1 SQVTM and CDR2 ANQGSEA. The CDR3 spans 15 residues. The V end was cut by 3 bases, the J end by 3 bases, with 15 bases between. This CDR3 reads CSVEARTAVYNEQFF. CDR3 DNA: TGCAGCGTTGAGGCGCGGACAGCGGTCTACAATGAGCAGTTCTTC.

The chain recombines TRBV7-7 with TRBJ2-3, with TRBD2 as a possible D gene (6 bases). This CDR3 contains 15 residues. Germline assignment: CDR1 SSHAT and CDR2 FNYEAQ (reference sequence). CDR3 DNA sequence: TGTGCTAGCGCCCCGGGACTCTCAACAGCAGATACGCAGTATTTT. Protein: CASAPGLSTADTQYF.

The chain combines TRBV12-3 or TRBV12-4 with TRBJ1-2; the D is unclear. The V end lost 6 bases, the J end lost 8 bases, and 10 bases lay between the germline ends. This CDR3 comprises 11 residues. The DNA for the CDR3 is TGTGCCAGCAGCACGACGGGGGGCTACACCTTC. As protein: CASSTTGGYTF.

This clone was seen once. V is TRBV30 and J is TRBJ2-2; 13 nucleotides agree with TRBD2. J gave up 7 bases and V 1 base, and 6 bases lay outside the gene matches. The CDR3 extends over 16 amino acids. Per germline, CDR1 GTSNPN and CDR2 SVGIG (reference sequence). CDR3 DNA sequence: TGTGCCTGGAGTGGTTCTGGACTAGCGGGAGTCGGGGAGCTGTTTTTT. Amino acid sequence: CAWSGSGLAGVGELFF.

The rearrangement uses TRBV6-5 and TRBJ2-7, with 7 positions matching TRBD1. After removal of 5 bases from V and 6 bases from J, the junction contained 7 bases not matched to a gene. There are 13 residues in the CDR3. The germline CDR1 and CDR2 sequences are MNHEY and SVGAGI. In nucleotides, the CDR3 is TGTGCCAGCAGTCACCAACCAGGGGGCGAGCAGTACGTC. Translated, it gives CASSHQPGGEQYV.

The rearrangement joins TRBV3-1 (or the pseudogene TRBV3-2) to TRBJ1-5, with D perhaps TRBD1 (6 bases). Germline V lookup: CDR1 LGHDT, CDR2 YNNKEL (reference sequence). The CDR3 loop spans 14 amino acids. V was pared by 1 base and J by 7 bases, with 11 bases between. CDR3 coding DNA: TGTGCCAGCAGCCAAGGTCCGAGGGGGCAGCCCCAGCATTTT. Translated, it gives CASSQGPRGQPQHF.

With respect to this clone: Other DNA variants within this sample encode the same CDR3. The rearrangement links TRBV6-1 to TRBJ1-5; D gene ambiguous. The ends were cut back, 1 base at V and 6 bases at J, with 1 base in the middle. This CDR3 has 11 amino acids. Germline-derived CDR1 and CDR2 are MNHNS and SASEGT. CDR3: CASSEVQPQHF. The CDR3 DNA reads as TGTGCCAGCAGTGAAGTTCAGCCCCAGCATTTT.

The chain carries TRBV5-4 and TRBJ2-3; D possibly corresponds to TRBD2 (6 bases). V lost 0 bases to trimming and J lost 1 base, with 9 bases between them. The germline gives CDR1 SGHNT, CDR2 YYREEE (reference sequence). The CDR3 is 15 amino acids. The CDR3 DNA reads TGTGCCAGCAGCTTGGGCTCTAGCGGCACAGATACGCAGTATTTT. Protein: CASSLGSSGTDTQYF.

The CDR3 sequence: CASSSGDTGELFF. As DNA, the CDR3 is TGTGCCAGCAGCAGCGGCGACACCGGGGAGCTGTTTTTT. This chain connects TRBV9 to TRBJ2-2, with D possibly TRBD2 on 5 matching bases. The CDR3 runs 13 residues. Germline V gives CDR1 SGDLS, CDR2 YYNGEE. V was cut by 4 bases and J by 3 bases, with 7 bases left in between.

This clone was seen only once. The chain carries TRBV27 and TRBJ2-3, with D possibly matching TRBD2 (6 bases). CDR1 and CDR2 from the germline V gene are MNHEY and SMNVEV (reference sequence). This CDR3 is built from 16 residues. V lost 4 bases, J lost 4 bases, and 18 bases lay in between. In DNA, the CDR3 is TGTGCCAGCAGTTCCGAGGGCGGAGGGCCGTCAGATACGCAGTATTTT. Encoded protein: CASSSEGGGPSDTQYF.